Listed below are T cell receptor beta chains from one sample, sequenced in a study of blood T cell repertoires in COVID-19. Generated by immunoSEQ multiplex PCR, the TCRdb table keeps only in-frame clones and is missing some. The table includes tens of thousands of clones, 55% to 80% detected once. The specimen was peripheral blood. These receptor sequences come from a woman in her 70s with COVID-19, enrolled during active disease. Each CDR3 is given with its conserved first and last residue. D genes are given only for firm matches. Where a row states a size, it is once, few, many or the class of an expanded clone; other rows omit it.

TRBV27	TRBJ2-1	-	-	CASSLGAGPRYNEQFF	TGTGCCAGCAGTCTAGGGGCAGGGCCGAGGTACAATGAGCAGTTCTTC
TRBV5-1	TRBJ1-2	-	TRBD1	CASSREGQGYGYTF	TGCGCCAGCAGCAGGGAGGGACAGGGCTATGGCTACACCTTC
TRBV25-1	TRBJ1-4	few	TRBD1	CASSEFFWQGASEKLFF	TGTGCCAGCAGTGAATTCTTTTGGCAGGGGGCGAGTGAAAAACTGTTTTTT
TRBV9	TRBJ2-3	-	-	CASSVESITDTQYF	TGTGCCAGCAGCGTAGAGTCTATCACAGATACGCAGTATTTT
TRBV19	TRBJ1-1	once	-	CASSTTGYGTEAFF	TGTGCCAGTAGTACCACAGGGTACGGCACTGAAGCTTTCTTT
TRBV5-4	TRBJ1-6	once	-	CASRGTYNSPLHF	TGTGCCAGCAGGGGCACATATAATTCACCCCTCCACTTT
TRBV5-4	TRBJ1-2	-	-	CASSLAAGIPIVYGYTF	TGTGCCAGCAGCTTGGCGGCAGGGATACCTATAGTCTATGGCTACACCTTC
TRBV20-1	TRBJ2-5	-	-	CSAGRETQYF	TGCAGTGCTGGGAGAGAGACCCAGTACTTC
TRBV6-5	TRBJ2-2	-	TRBD2	CASTDQAGYTGELFF	TGTGCCAGCACCGACCAAGCGGGGTACACCGGGGAGCTGTTTTTT
TRBV11-2	TRBJ2-1	-	-	CASSLDHGGARDNEQFF	TGTGCCAGCAGCTTAGATCATGGGGGGGCGAGGGATAATGAGCAGTTCTTC
TRBV7-6	TRBJ2-5	-	TRBD2	CASSPGGAGGETQYF	TGTGCCAGCAGCCCCGGGGGGGCGGGAGGAGAGACCCAGTACTTC
TRBV3-1/TRBV3-2	TRBJ2-5	few	TRBD2	CASSFSGTSGQETQYF	TGTGCCAGCAGCTTTTCAGGGACTAGCGGTCAAGAGACCCAGTACTTC
TRBV7-8	TRBJ1-2	few	-	CASSLAAALGYGYTF	TGTGCCAGCAGCTTAGCAGCGGCACTAGGCTATGGCTACACCTTC
TRBV5-4	TRBJ2-1	few	TRBD2	CASSFTSGIRSYNEQFF	TGTGCCAGCAGCTTCACTAGCGGGATAAGGTCCTACAATGAGCAGTTCTTC
TRBV2	TRBJ1-4	-	-	CATSGGLYEKLFF	TGTGCCACCTCGGGGGGGCTTTATGAAAAACTGTTTTTT
TRBV10-3	TRBJ2-7	once	TRBD1	CAISENIGTGSYEQYF	TGTGCCATCAGTGAGAATATCGGGACAGGATCCTACGAGCAGTACTTC
TRBV29-1	TRBJ2-2	-	TRBD2	CSVPKGSGGYTGELFF	TGCAGCGTGCCCAAGGGTAGCGGGGGGTACACCGGGGAGCTGTTTTTT
TRBV5-6	TRBJ1-1	-	TRBD1	CASSLGTGANTEAFF	TGTGCCAGCAGCTTGGGGACAGGGGCGAACACTGAAGCTTTCTTT
TRBV7-3	TRBJ2-2	-	-	CASSLGGAPGELFF	TGTGCCAGCAGCTTAGGGGGGGCCCCCGGGGAGCTGTTTTTT
TRBV2	TRBJ2-1	-	TRBD2	CASTPRTSVNEQFF	TGTGCCAGCACCCCGCGGACTAGCGTAAATGAGCAGTTCTTC
TRBV10-3	TRBJ2-1	once	TRBD2	CAITSSGRANEQFF	TGTGCCATCACCTCTAGCGGGAGGGCGAATGAGCAGTTCTTC
TRBV9	TRBJ1-2	-	TRBD1	CASSRRMFRGQTF	TGTGCCAGCAGCCGGAGGATGTTCAGGGGGCAAACCTTC
TRBV11-1	TRBJ1-1	-	-	CASSLERTLLNTEAFF	TGTGCCAGCAGCCTAGAACGGACACTGTTGAACACTGAAGCTTTCTTT
TRBV7-2	TRBJ2-1	few	TRBD2	CASSPQAGGPANEQFF	TGTGCCAGCAGCCCACAGGCGGGAGGGCCCGCCAATGAGCAGTTCTTC
TRBV6-1	TRBJ1-1	once	-	CASSEGQRVTEAFF	TGTGCCAGCAGTGAAGGGCAGCGGGTCACTGAAGCTTTCTTT
TRBV7-3	TRBJ2-1	-	TRBD2	CASSLYSGGAVFF	TGTGCCAGCAGCTTATATAGCGGGGGGGCTGTGTTCTTC
TRBV9	TRBJ2-1	-	TRBD2	CASSVGAGGLSGEQFF	TGTGCCAGCAGCGTAGGTGCGGGGGGACTCTCGGGTGAGCAGTTCTTC
TRBV3-1/TRBV3-2	TRBJ2-3	-	TRBD2	CASSPGLAESTDTQYF	TGTGCCAGCAGCCCTGGACTAGCGGAGAGCACAGATACGCAGTATTTT
TRBV10-3	TRBJ1-6	-	TRBD1	CAISVGGAENSPLHF	TGTGCCATCAGTGTAGGGGGCGCCGAGAATTCACCCCTCCACTTT
TRBV11-2	TRBJ2-5	-	TRBD2	CASSFSGSGAQETQYF	TGTGCCAGCAGCTTCAGTGGTAGCGGGGCCCAAGAGACCCAGTACTTC
TRBV20-1	TRBJ2-5	-	TRBD2	CSASSTLAGDQTQYF	TGCAGTGCTAGTTCAACACTAGCGGGGGACCAGACCCAGTACTTC